This T cell receptor (beta chain) was obtained from a study of T cells after yellow fever vaccination. Remarks on this clonotype: The junction does not match germline at one end; this may be a read error.

They built TCR cDNA with 5'RACE template switching, a step that put in a universal primer site and UMIs. MiXCR, applied by TCRdb to the 5' RACE reads, yields one record per CDR3 protein. The table records under 300,000 distinct CDR3 sequences, 10% to 15% of them present only once. This CDR3 spans 15 amino acids. Germline assignment: CDR1 LGHDT and CDR2 YNNKEL (reference sequence). Sequenced material: CD4+ T cells sorted from PBMCs, taken 45 days after the yellow fever booster vaccination. This receptor was identified in a young man who received the YFV17D yellow fever vaccine. The chain uses TRBV3-1 and TRBJ2-1; 14 nucleotides align to TRBD2. The CDR3: CASSLGLAGVNVQFF. The DNA for the CDR3 is TGTGCCAGCAGCCTGGGACTAGCGGGAGTAAATGTGCAGTTCTTC.